The T cell receptor beta chain described here comes from a study of T cell responses to AZD1222 COVID-19 vaccine. Looked up from germline, CDR1 is MNHNS and CDR2 is SASEGT. The ends were cut back, 1 base at V and 0 bases at J, with 4 bases in the middle. This CDR3 region has 14 residues. Profiling relied on immunoSEQ multiplex PCR, and the TCRdb table lists in-frame clones only, not all of them. The data contain around 72,000 clones, roughly four fifths of them seen just once; the ten biggest clones take up around 5%. The gene calls are TRBV6-1 and TRBJ1-5; D uncertain. The input for sequencing was peripheral blood, taken on day 0 of AZD1222 vaccination. This receptor was taken from an adult in good health. CDR3 in amino acids: CASSEDYSNQPQHF. The CDR3 nucleotides read TGTGCCAGCAGTGAAGACTATAGCAATCAGCCCCAGCATTTT.